These T cell receptor beta chains were read from a single sample in a study of T cell responses to AZD1222 COVID-19 vaccine. Generated by immunoSEQ multiplex PCR, the TCRdb table keeps only in-frame clones and is missing some. The table records about 180,000 clones, 88% of them present only once. The sample here was peripheral blood, taken on day 0 of AZD1222 vaccination. The receptors were gathered from an adult in good health. CDR3s include the opening cysteine and the closing phenylalanine or tryptophan. D genes are given only for firm matches. Clone size, where shown, is once, few, many, or a class for clones that have expanded.

clone_size	v_call	d_call	j_call	cdr3_aa	cdr3_nt
.	TRBV19	.	TRBJ1-6	CASSTGARDSPLHF	TGTGCCAGTAGTACAGGGGCGCGCGATTCACCCCTCCACTTT
.	TRBV25-1	.	TRBJ1-1	CASSELTPTEAFF	TGTGCCAGCAGTGAATTGACGCCGACTGAAGCTTTCTTT
few	TRBV29-1	.	TRBJ1-1	CSVRTDEAFF	TGCAGCGTCCGGACAGATGAAGCTTTCTTT
few	TRBV19	TRBD2	TRBJ2-1	CASSGAGGAYNEQFF	TGTGCCAGTAGCGGAGCGGGGGGGGCCTACAATGAGCAGTTCTTC
.	TRBV7-8	TRBD2	TRBJ2-3	CASSVPGTNPSTDTQYF	TGTGCCAGCAGCGTGCCCGGGACTAACCCTTCCACAGATACGCAGTATTTT
.	TRBV5-6	.	TRBJ1-3	CASSSQDGNTIYF	TGTGCCAGCAGCTCCCAGGATGGAAACACCATATATTTT
.	TRBV11-2	.	TRBJ2-1	CASSPPSLAFQQFF	TGTGCCAGCAGCCCACCCTCCTTAGCGTTCCAGCAGTTCTTC
.	TRBV11-3	.	TRBJ2-1	CASSSDSYNEQFF	TGTGCCAGCAGCTCAGACAGCTACAATGAGCAGTTCTTC
.	TRBV24-1	TRBD1	TRBJ2-7	CATSDDRVGVRGQYF	TGTGCCACCAGTGATGACAGGGTCGGGGTTCGTGGGCAGTACTTC
.	TRBV23-1	.	TRBJ2-3	CASSLPGAGEGTDTQYF	TGCGCCAGCAGTCTCCCGGGGGCGGGGGAAGGGACAGATACGCAGTATTTT
.	TRBV5-1	TRBD1	TRBJ1-2	CASSSRDRGAQDHGYTF	TGCGCCAGCAGCTCTCGGGACAGGGGTGCGCAGGATCATGGCTACACCTTC
once	TRBV9	TRBD1	TRBJ2-5	CASSVADRGGETQYF	TGTGCCAGCAGCGTAGCAGACAGGGGCGGGGAGACCCAGTACTTC